These 26 T cell receptor beta chains were sequenced from one sample in a study of blood T cell repertoires in COVID-19. Using immunoSEQ multiplex PCR, the repertoire was profiled, and TCRdb retains in-frame clones only, with some absent. The sample lists approximately 10,000 clones; around 90% were seen once. Sequenced material: peripheral blood. Every receptor here comes from a human donor in a cohort sampled during active COVID-19.

V gene TRBV5-6 combines with J gene TRBJ2-3, with TRBD2 identical over 7 bases. The CDR3 spans 17 residues. The V gene end was trimmed by 4 bases and the J gene end by 1 base; junction bases not matched to a gene: 12. Germline V gene lookup returns CDR1 SGHDT and CDR2 YYEEEE. In nucleotides, the CDR3 is TGTGCCAGCAGCGGTTTGCGGGGGTTAGGCCGCACAGATACGCAGTATTTT. Translation gives CASSGLRGLGRTDTQYF. Combining the CDR3 with reference TRBV5-6 and TRBJ2-3 gives the whole variable domain DAGVTQSPTHLIKTRGQQVTLRCSPKSGHDTVSWYQQALGQGPQFIFQYYEEEERQRGNFPDRFSGHQFPNYSSELNVNALLLGDSALYLCASSGLRGLGRTDTQYFGPGTRLTVL.

The sample holds one count of this clone. This chain joins TRBV27 and TRBJ2-1, with 12 bases matching TRBD2. Germline CDR1 and CDR2: MNHEY and SMNVEV (reference sequence). J gave up 2 bases and V 2 bases, and 4 bases lay outside the gene matches. The CDR3 length is 17 residues. The CDR3 is CASSLGTSGGTYNEQFF. The CDR3 DNA is TGTGCCAGCAGTTTAGGTACTAGCGGGGGGACCTACAATGAGCAGTTCTTC.

This chain links TRBV25-1 with TRBJ2-5; D might be TRBD2 (6 bases). Trimming removed 5 bases at V and 7 bases at J, with 14 bases between. CDR1 MGHDK and CDR2 SYGVNS come from the germline V gene. This CDR3 is built from 13 residues. The CDR3 reads CASSRGTYGTQYF. CDR3 DNA sequence: TGTGCCAGCAGTCGCGGGACCTACGGGACCCAGTACTTC.

The chain links TRBV7-9 to TRBJ2-3, with D possibly matching TRBD1 (5 bases). This CDR3 has 16 amino acids. Germline CDR1 SEHNR, CDR2 FQNEAQ (reference sequence). Trimming cost V 2 bases and J 4 bases, with 16 bases left between them. The CDR3 bases are TGTGCCAGCAGCTTAACCGCAGGGCCCCTTTCAGATACGCAGTATTTT. Translated: CASSLTAGPLSDTQYF.

The V and J genes are TRBV19 and TRBJ1-3; D is uncertain. The length of the CDR3 is 16 residues. Germline CDR1 reads LNHDA; CDR2 reads SQIVND (reference sequence). The V gene lost 7 bases and the J gene lost 0 bases, with 16 bases spanning the gap. CDR3 sequence reads: CASKSTGVDSGNTIYF. The CDR3, as DNA: TGTGCCAGTAAGAGTACCGGGGTGGACTCTGGAAACACCATATATTTT.

The chain links TRBV11-3 to TRBJ2-7, with D tentatively TRBD1 (7 bases). CDR1 is SGHNT and CDR2 is YENEEA in the germline V gene. Trimming removed 5 bases at V and 7 bases at J, with 21 bases between. CDR3 size: 15 residues. This CDR3 reads CASSPRGQPPCEQYF. CDR3 in DNA: TGTGCCAGCAGCCCGCGGGGACAGCCACCCTGTGAGCAGTACTTC.

The chain links TRBV6-1 to TRBJ1-2; D unresolved. Germline values: CDR1 MNHNS, CDR2 SASEGT. This CDR3 spans 12 amino acids. Between the trimmed V and J ends, which lost 3 bases and 1 base, there was a span of 3 bases. CDR3 in amino acids: CASSDSNYGYTF. The CDR3 DNA reads as TGTGCCAGCAGTGACAGTAACTATGGCTACACCTTC.

The V call is TRBV27, the J call TRBJ1-6, with 7 bases matching TRBD1. J gave up 4 bases and V 5 bases, and 8 bases lay outside the gene matches. This CDR3 contains 16 residues. The germline V gene encodes CDR1 MNHEY and CDR2 SMNVEV (reference sequence). The CDR3 here is CASSKQGYFYNSPLHF. In nucleotides, the CDR3 is TGTGCCAGCAGTAAACAGGGGTATTTTTATAATTCACCCCTCCACTTT.

The chain links TRBV3-1 (or the pseudogene TRBV3-2) to TRBJ2-7, with D tentatively TRBD2 (5 bases). The CDR3 is 13 amino acids. V lost 4 bases and J lost 4, with 11 bases in between. The germline CDR1 and CDR2 sequences are LGHDT and YNNKEL (reference sequence). CDR3 sequence (DNA): TGTGCCAGCAGCCCGAGCGGAGTGTACGAGCAGTACTTC. Its protein is CASSPSGVYEQYF.

V is TRBV2 and J is TRBJ1-3; D may be TRBD1 (5 bases). This CDR3 has 17 residues. Germline V gives CDR1 SNHLY, CDR2 FYNNEI. V lost 3 bases to trimming and J lost 2 bases, with 17 bases between them. Here the CDR3 DNA reads TGTGCCAGCAGTGAGGGGCAGTGGGGGGGAACTGGAAACACCATATATTTT. This translates into CASSEGQWGGTGNTIYF.

Here the CDR3 reads CASSFSTGSQPQHF. CDR3 nucleotides: TGTGCCAGCAGTTTTTCGACAGGGTCGCAGCCCCAGCATTTT. The chain carries TRBV27 and TRBJ1-5, with 7 bases identical to TRBD1. The CDR3 length is 14 residues. V was pared by 3 bases and J by 7 bases, with 6 bases of the junction left unmatched. The germline V gene has CDR1 MNHEY and CDR2 SMNVEV (reference sequence).

The chain couples TRBV5-1 to TRBJ2-3; D is possibly TRBD2 (5 bases). The CDR3 extends over 14 amino acids. V lost 2 bases and J lost 3, with 10 bases in between. From germline, CDR1 is SGHRS and CDR2 YFSETQ. CDR3 nucleotides: TGCGCCAGCAGCTTAGGGAGCCTTACAGATACGCAGTATTTT. It translates to CASSLGSLTDTQYF.

This clone has just one count. V usage is TRBV6-5 and J usage is TRBJ1-1; possible D gene TRBD1, 6 bases. The germline gives CDR1 MNHEY, CDR2 SVGAGI. This CDR3 region has 15 residues. V gave up 0 bases and J gave up 1 base, with 9 bases separating them. CDR3 DNA: TGTGCCAGCAGTTACTCCGGGACACCGAACACTGAAGCTTTCTTT. This sequence encodes CASSYSGTPNTEAFF.

This chain uses TRBV7-9 with TRBJ1-5; D unclear. The CDR3 is 13 amino acids. Germline assignment: CDR1 SEHNR and CDR2 FQNEAQ (reference sequence). V gave up 1 base and J gave up 9 bases, with 10 bases separating them. CDR3 nucleotide sequence: TGTGCCAGCAGCTTAGACCGGGCGGGGCCCCAGCATTTT. It specifies CASSLDRAGPQHF.

The genes are TRBV18 and TRBJ2-7; 7 nucleotides match TRBD2. J lost 3 bases, V lost 6 bases, and 5 bases had no gene match. The CDR3 has 13 amino acids. Germline V gene sequence: CDR1 KGHSH, CDR2 LQKENI. The CDR3 spells CASSLRGVYEQYF. The CDR3 DNA is TGTGCCAGCTCTCTCCGGGGGGTCTACGAGCAGTACTTC.

The chain recombines TRBV7-2 with TRBJ2-1; the D gene is possibly TRBD2 (6 bases). Germline loops: CDR1 SGHTA, CDR2 FQGNSA. The CDR3 sequence is 12 residues long. Trimming left V 4 bases short and J 12 bases short, with 13 bases between. The CDR3 nucleotides read TGTGCCAGCAGCTCGTCGCGGCGGGGGCAGTTCTTC. Protein sequence: CASSSSRRGQFF.

This clone was seen more than once but under ten times. The chain carries TRBV5-1 and TRBJ2-1, with D possibly TRBD1 on 6 matching bases. CDR1 is SGHRS, CDR2 YFSETQ, per germline. V dropped 5 bases and J dropped 8 bases, with 17 bases sitting between them. The CDR3 loop spans 14 amino acids. CDR3 region: CASSLRPGVDEQFF. CDR3 coding DNA: TGCGCCAGCAGTTTGAGACCAGGGGTTGATGAGCAGTTCTTC.

The chain couples TRBV2 to TRBJ2-2; a weak D match, TRBD2 (6 bases). Trimming removed 8 bases from V and 4 bases from J, with 11 bases in between. The CDR3 is made up of 13 amino acids. The germline V gene has CDR1 SNHLY and CDR2 FYNNEI. CDR3 coding DNA: TGTGCCAGCGCAATAGCGGCCACCGGGGAGCTGTTTTTT. Its protein product is CASAIAATGELFF. The full variable domain, with the rest looked up from reference TRBV2 and TRBJ2-2, is EPEVTQTPSHQVTQMGQEVILRCVPISNHLYFYWYRQILGQKVEFLVSFYNNEISEKSEIFDDQFSVERPDGSNFTLKIRSTKLEDSAMYFCASAIAATGELFFGEGSRLTVL.

Only one count was recorded for this clone. The genes are TRBV5-6 and TRBJ2-5; 8 positions match TRBD1. The CDR3 spans 15 residues. The germline V gene encodes CDR1 SGHDT and CDR2 YYEEEE. J gave up 4 bases and V 4 bases, and 9 bases lay outside the gene matches. This chain's CDR3 is CASSETGVYTETQYF. DNA for the CDR3: TGTGCCAGCAGCGAGACAGGGGTCTACACAGAGACCCAGTACTTC.

The V call is TRBV5-1, the J call TRBJ1-1, with 7 nucleotides matching TRBD1. The CDR3 contains 16 residues. The germline CDR1 and CDR2 sequences are SGHRS and YFSETQ. V shed 1 base and J 1 base; nucleotides not matched to a gene: 7. This chain's CDR3 is CASSLLRGLKNTEAFF. The CDR3 nucleotides are TGCGCCAGCAGCTTGTTGAGGGGGCTCAAGAACACTGAAGCTTTCTTT. Combining the CDR3 with reference TRBV5-1 and TRBJ1-1 gives the whole variable domain KAGVTQTPRYLIKTRGQQVTLSCSPISGHRSVSWYQQTPGQGLQFLFEYFSETQRNKGNFPGRFSGRQFSNSRSEMNVSTLELGDSALYLCASSLLRGLKNTEAFFGQGTRLTVV.

This chain uses TRBV25-1 with TRBJ2-7; D uncertain. This CDR3 spans 13 amino acids. Per the germline V gene, CDR1 is MGHDK and CDR2 is SYGVNS. Trimming took off 2 bases at V and 3 bases at J, with 8 bases between the two ends. The CDR3 coding sequence is TGTGCCAGCAGTGAACTAGGTAACTACGAGCAGTACTTC. The encoded protein is CASSELGNYEQYF.

This clone is a singleton in its sample. The V call is TRBV9, the J call TRBJ2-5, with 8 bases aligning to TRBD1. Germline CDR1 reads SGDLS; CDR2 reads YYNGEE. The CDR3 covers 16 residues. The V segment lost 4 bases and the J segment 1 base; nucleotides outside the gene matches: 9. The CDR3 loop reads CASSPRQGRGQETQYF. CDR3 DNA sequence: TGTGCCAGCAGCCCCCGACAGGGGAGAGGCCAAGAGACCCAGTACTTC.

DNA for the CDR3: TGTGCCAGCAGTCCCGTCACGAGGGCGGGAAACACCATATATTTT. Protein sequence: CASSPVTRAGNTIYF. J is TRBJ1-3 and V is TRBV28; D is uncertain. This CDR3 has 15 amino acids. V gave up 5 bases and J gave up 4 bases, with 15 bases separating them. CDR1 and CDR2 from the germline V gene are MDHEN and SYDVKM.

The chain links TRBV21-1 to TRBJ1-3. TRBV21-1 has pseudogene status. The CDR3 has 15 amino acids. The CDR3 spells CASSKGRTTGNTIYF. CDR3 coding DNA: TGTGCCAGCAGCAAGGGCAGGACTACTGGAAACACCATATATTTT.

V gene TRBV5-4 combines with J gene TRBJ2-2; tentatively, D is TRBD2 (6 bases). This CDR3 region has 16 residues. Per germline, CDR1 SGHNT and CDR2 YYREEE (reference sequence). Trimming shortened V by 2 bases and J by 2 bases, and 13 bases separated the two germline ends. CDR3 residues: CASSLSAGFNTGELFF. The CDR3 nucleotides are TGTGCCAGCAGCTTATCGGCGGGATTTAACACCGGGGAGCTGTTTTTT.

The chain couples TRBV5-4 to TRBJ2-3; possible D gene TRBD1, 6 bases. Germline loops: CDR1 SGHNT, CDR2 YYREEE (reference sequence). Trimming took 10 bases from V and 0 from J, leaving 9 bases between them. The CDR3 spans 12 residues. The CDR3 loop reads CAFRGSTDTQYF. Written as DNA, the CDR3 is TGTGCCTTCAGGGGTAGCACAGATACGCAGTATTTT.